A single sample gave rise to the 2 T cell receptor beta chains below, sequenced in a study of OX40 agonist ivuxolimab in advanced cancers. The protocol was immunoSEQ multiplex PCR, while the TCRdb copy is restricted to in-frame clones and leaves out a portion. The repertoire consists of 52,000 or so clones, with about 82% occurring once and the leading ten covering more than 2.5%. The sequenced sample was CD4+ or CD8+ T cells sorted from blood, obtained in a trial of the OX40 agonist ivuxolimab. These receptors were taken from an adult with an advanced solid tumor such as melanoma, head and neck, liver or kidney cancer.

This sequence joins TRBV7-9 and TRBJ2-3, with 8 bases matching TRBD1. The trim removed 8 bases at V and 6 bases at J, leaving 10 bases unmatched. The CDR3 sequence is 14 residues long. From germline, CDR1 is SEHNR and CDR2 FQNEAQ (reference sequence). CDR3 coding DNA: TGTGCCAGCTGGGCCGGGACAGGATCCGATACGCAGTATTTT. It codes for CASWAGTGSDTQYF.

This rearrangement joins TRBV6-5 to TRBJ1-1, with D possibly matching TRBD1 (5 bases). The germline V gene has CDR1 MNHEY and CDR2 SVGAGI. This CDR3 has 15 residues. Trimming removed 1 base from V and 1 base from J, with 10 bases in between. The CDR3 is CASSYWGGRNTEAFF. The CDR3 DNA reads as TGTGCCAGCAGTTACTGGGGGGGGAGGAACACTGAAGCTTTCTTT.